These 12 T cell receptor beta chains came from one sample sequenced in a study of PD-1 blockade in classical Hodgkin lymphoma. Every patient had relapsed following autologous stem cell transplantation, and cohorts differed in brentuximab vedotin exposure. Repertoires were generated with immunoSEQ multiplex PCR, while TCRdb's copy carries only in-frame clones and drops some. This sample has 95,000 or so clones, with over 80% found just once. Specimen: peripheral blood mononuclear cells (PBMCs), collected at baseline. The source is a human donor with classical Hodgkin lymphoma.

The gene calls are TRBV10-3 and TRBJ2-1; D remains unclear. The V gene lost 0 bases and the J gene lost 7 bases, with 7 bases spanning the gap. The germline V gene encodes CDR1 ENHRY and CDR2 SYGVKD. The CDR3 is 13 residues long. CDR3 residues: CAISESQANEQFF. DNA of the CDR3: TGTGCCATCAGTGAGTCGCAGGCTAATGAGCAGTTCTTC.

The chain links TRBV6-6 to TRBJ2-2, with D possibly being TRBD1 (6 bases). Germline-derived CDR1 and CDR2 are MNHNY and SVGAGI (reference sequence). The CDR3 is made up of 15 amino acids. The V end lost 1 base, the J end lost 5 bases, and 11 bases lay between the germline ends. In nucleotides, the CDR3 is TGTGCCAGCAGTTACTGGGGGCGTGAGACCGGGGAGCTGTTTTTT. It translates to CASSYWGRETGELFF.

The gene calls are TRBV7-8 and TRBJ2-7; D assignment may be TRBD1 or TRBD2 (5 bases each). V gave up 4 bases and J gave up 6 bases, with 16 bases separating them. CDR3 length: 14 amino acids. Germline V lookup: CDR1 SGHVS, CDR2 FQNEAQ. CDR3 DNA: TGTGCCAGCAGCTCGGGGCCTGCGTGGGCCGAGCAGTACTTC. It specifies CASSSGPAWAEQYF.

This clone was observed once. One end of the junction does not line up with germline, which may come from a read error. The chain uses TRBV11-2 and TRBJ1-4; 9 bases align to TRBD1. This CDR3 has 14 residues. Germline V gene lookup returns CDR1 SGHAT and CDR2 FQNNGV. CDR3 residues: CASSLDRGSEKLFF. CDR3 DNA sequence: TGTGCCAGCAGCCTAGACAGGGGGAGTGAAAAACTGTTTTTT.

This rearrangement joins TRBV10-3 to TRBJ1-5, with 7 nucleotides matching TRBD1. CDR1 ENHRY and CDR2 SYGVKD come from the germline V gene. This CDR3 spans 13 amino acids. Germline trimming cut 6 bases from V and 1 base from J; bases unmatched to any gene: 0. CDR3 coding DNA: TGTGCCATCAGGGACAGGAGCAATCAGCCCCAGCATTTT. Its protein product is CAIRDRSNQPQHF.

This clone appeared a few times. V and J are TRBV2 and TRBJ2-2; D might be TRBD1 (6 bases). With 2 bases removed from V and 7 bases from J, the gap between germline ends came to 14 bases. The CDR3 contains 15 residues. From germline, CDR1 is SNHLY and CDR2 FYNNEI. The CDR3 DNA is TGTGCCAGCAGTGAATTTGGGCAGGGGAACGGGGAGCTGTTTTTT. Translated: CASSEFGQGNGELFF.

The chain combines TRBV7-2 with TRBJ1-1; D ambiguous. Trimming stripped 2 bases from V and 6 bases from J, with 7 bases between. The CDR3 loop spans 12 amino acids. Germline CDR1 SGHTA, CDR2 FQGNSA. This chain's CDR3 is CASSLWVPEAFF. The CDR3 DNA reads TGTGCCAGCAGCTTATGGGTCCCTGAAGCTTTCTTT.

This clone was seen more than once but under ten times. The V call is TRBV9, the J call TRBJ2-2; 15 bases agree with TRBD2. V lost 4 bases to trimming and J lost 5 bases; unmatched junction nucleotides: 6. Per germline, CDR1 SGDLS and CDR2 YYNGEE. This CDR3 has 17 residues. CDR3 sequence reads: CASSPRTSGRGTGELFF. CDR3 bases: TGTGCCAGCAGCCCCCGGACTAGCGGGAGGGGGACCGGGGAGCTGTTTTTT. The full variable domain, completed using reference TRBV9 and TRBJ2-2, is DSGVTQTPKHLITATGQRVTLRCSPRSGDLSVYWYQQSLDQGLQFLIQYYNGEERAKGNILERFSAQQFPDLHSELNLSSLELGDSALYFCASSPRTSGRGTGELFFGEGSRLTVL.

V usage is TRBV7-2 and J usage is TRBJ2-3; D gene unclear. The V end lost 2 bases, the J end lost 3 bases, and 3 bases lay between the germline ends. CDR1 and CDR2 (germline): SGHTA, FQGNSA. CDR3 size: 12 residues. The CDR3 protein is CASSLWTDTQYF. In DNA, the CDR3 is TGTGCCAGCAGCTTATGGACAGATACGCAGTATTTT.

The J gene is TRBJ2-7, the V gene TRBV21-1; the D call TRBD2 from the table was never checked on the DNA. TRBV21-1 is shown as a pseudogene. The CDR3 is 17 amino acids. CDR3 sequence: CASSKGAKSGNPYEQYF. Written as DNA, the CDR3 is TGTGCCAGCAGCAAAGGGGCCAAAAGCGGGAATCCTTACGAGCAGTACTTC.

This sequence joins TRBV19 and TRBJ2-3, with D perhaps matching TRBD1 (7 bases). The CDR3 has 15 amino acids. Trimming stripped 4 bases from V and 6 bases from J, with 17 bases between. Germline CDR1 and CDR2: LNHDA and SQIVND (reference sequence). CDR3 loop: CASSTPGDSGDTQYF. The CDR3 DNA sequence: TGTGCCAGTAGTACACCAGGGGACAGCGGGGATACGCAGTATTTT.

The chain carries TRBV27 and TRBJ2-1, with D possibly TRBD2 on 5 matching bases. CDR3 length: 16 amino acids. Germline V gene sequence: CDR1 MNHEY, CDR2 SMNVEV (reference sequence). With 3 bases removed from V and 8 bases from J, the gap between germline ends came to 20 bases. CDR3 sequence (DNA): TGTGCCAGCAGTTTTGGTAGAAGCGGAAGTCGTCATGAGCAGTTCTTC. Residues: CASSFGRSGSRHEQFF.